What follows are 29 T cell receptor beta chains derived from one specimen sequenced in a study of response to subunit inactivated influenza vaccine. TCRdb fed the RT-PCR reads into MiXCR, producing one record per CDR3 protein. The sample contains 750,000 to 850,000 distinct CDR3 sequences, less than 20% of which appear only once. Sequenced material: PBMCs from blood, taken about 5 days after vaccination. The receptors derive from a man in his fifties who received an inactivated influenza vaccine.

This chain links TRBV12-5 with TRBJ2-1; D possibly matches TRBD1 or TRBD2 (5 bases each). Germline CDR1 reads LGHNT; CDR2 reads FRNRAP. Trimming cost V 1 base and J 4 bases, with 14 bases left between them. This CDR3 is 16 amino acids long. DNA of the CDR3: TGTGCTAGTGGTTTGGCACGTTACGGGGCGTACAATGAGCAGTTCTTC. Translated, it gives CASGLARYGAYNEQFF.

The sample holds many counts of this clonotype. The rearrangement joins TRBV7-9 to TRBJ2-1; no clear D gene. Germline V gene lookup returns CDR1 SEHNR and CDR2 FQNEAQ (reference sequence). The CDR3 has 16 residues. V was cut by 5 bases and J by 1 base, with 15 bases left in between. This CDR3 is CASSDRPQQSYNEQFF. CDR3 in DNA: TGTGCCAGCAGCGATAGGCCCCAGCAGTCCTACAATGAGCAGTTCTTC.

The genes are TRBV20-1 and TRBJ2-5; D is uncertain. CDR1 is DFQATT, CDR2 SNEGSKA, per germline (reference sequence). This CDR3 has 17 amino acids. V dropped 3 bases and J dropped 1 base, with 21 bases sitting between them. As DNA, the CDR3 is TGCAGTGCTAGCCGCTTAGGAATGGTATCCACCCAAGAGACCCAGTACTTC. The encoded protein is CSASRLGMVSTQETQYF.

V usage is TRBV18 and J usage is TRBJ1-1; D not certain. Between the trimmed V and J ends, which lost 4 bases and 1 base, there was a span of 19 bases. Per the germline V gene, CDR1 is KGHSH and CDR2 is LQKENI. This CDR3 has 17 amino acids. CDR3 protein: CASSQTGIPGSNTEAFF. The CDR3 DNA sequence: TGTGCCAGCTCACAAACGGGTATCCCGGGGTCGAACACTGAAGCTTTCTTT.

Here the CDR3 reads CASSILAGGSDTQYF. As DNA, the CDR3 is TGTGCCAGCAGCATACTAGCGGGGGGCTCAGATACGCAGTATTTT. The V and J genes are TRBV27 and TRBJ2-3; TRBD2 matches at 12 bases. V shed 6 bases and J 4 bases; nucleotides not matched to a gene: 5. From germline, CDR1 is MNHEY and CDR2 SMNVEV (reference sequence). CDR3 length equals 15 residues.

The rearrangement links TRBV28 to TRBJ2-2; D call uncertain. Germline V gene sequence: CDR1 MDHEN, CDR2 SYDVKM. The CDR3 sequence is 13 residues long. V lost 5 bases and J 3 bases, leaving 7 bases between the germline ends. CDR3 residues: CASSPPHTGELFF. The CDR3 DNA reads as TGTGCCAGCAGTCCCCCCCACACCGGGGAGCTGTTTTTT.

DNA of the CDR3: TGTGCCAGCAGCCCCCTGGGGCTGGAGTGGGAAGAGACCCAGTACTTC. This gives the protein CASSPLGLEWEETQYF. The gene calls are TRBV7-2 and TRBJ2-5; possibly TRBD1 for D (5 bases). Trimming took off 5 bases at V and 3 bases at J, with 19 bases between the two ends. Germline V gene sequence: CDR1 SGHTA, CDR2 FQGNSA. The CDR3 has 16 residues.

This clonotype was observed a few times. The V call is TRBV20-1, the J call TRBJ2-1; possible D gene TRBD1, 6 bases. The V end lost 3 bases, the J end lost 5 bases, and 17 bases lay between the germline ends. The CDR3 consists of 15 residues. Germline values: CDR1 DFQATT, CDR2 SNEGSKA (reference sequence). The CDR3 DNA reads TGCAGTGCTAGGAGGGACACGTCCCGTCACAATGAGCAGTTCTTC. Translated, it gives CSARRDTSRHNEQFF.

This clonotype showed up just a few times. V usage is TRBV12-5 and J usage is TRBJ2-1; D may be TRBD1 (5 bases). Germline V gives CDR1 LGHNT, CDR2 FRNRAP. The CDR3 runs to 15 residues. V lost 3 bases, J lost 8 bases, and 17 bases lay in between. This chain's CDR3 is CASGFVPGRGHEQFF. DNA of the CDR3: TGTGCTAGTGGTTTTGTCCCAGGAAGGGGCCATGAGCAGTTCTTC.

This chain uses TRBV12-3 or TRBV12-4 with TRBJ2-2; D gene ambiguous. This CDR3 region has 12 residues. The V gene lost 6 bases and the J gene lost 5 bases, with 7 bases spanning the gap. The CDR3 DNA reads TGTGCCAGCAGGCGACCTACCGGGGAGCTGTTTTTT. Translation: CASRRPTGELFF.

The rearrangement joins TRBV12-3 or TRBV12-4 to TRBJ2-3, with unresolved D. V dropped 3 bases and J dropped 4 bases, with 11 bases sitting between them. The CDR3 sequence is 14 residues long. Here the CDR3 DNA reads TGTGCCAGCAGTTTTGGGGATTCATCAGATACGCAGTATTTT. This sequence encodes CASSFGDSSDTQYF.

V gene TRBV7-2 combines with J gene TRBJ1-1; D call uncertain. The ends were cut back, 1 base at V and 6 bases at J, with 12 bases in the middle. The V gene's germline CDR1 is SGHTA and CDR2 FQGNSA. The CDR3 totals 14 residues. CDR3: CASSLVWGGAEAFF. The CDR3 DNA reads TGTGCCAGCAGCTTAGTTTGGGGAGGCGCTGAAGCTTTCTTT.

This clonotype was detected a few times. The gene calls are TRBV10-3 and TRBJ2-3; no definite D call. The CDR3 contains 13 residues. V gave up 4 bases and J gave up 0 bases, with 5 bases separating them. CDR1 is ENHRY, CDR2 SYGVKD, per germline. CDR3 amino acids: CAISVTSTDTQYF. The CDR3, as DNA: TGTGCCATCAGTGTGACTAGCACAGATACGCAGTATTTT.

This clonotype was seen a handful of times. The chain links TRBV4-1 to TRBJ2-1, with 13 bases lining up with TRBD2. Germline V lookup: CDR1 MGHRA, CDR2 YSYEKL. With V trimmed by 2 bases and J by 0 bases, 4 bases remained unmatched. CDR3 size: 18 residues. CDR3 DNA: TGCGCCAGCAGCCAATCGGGACTAGCGGGGCTCTCCTACAATGAGCAGTTCTTC. Translated: CASSQSGLAGLSYNEQFF.

This clonotype has a count of ten or more. The rearrangement joins TRBV5-1 to TRBJ2-3; 7 nucleotides match TRBD1. Germline loops: CDR1 SGHRS, CDR2 YFSETQ. V gave up 5 bases and J gave up 0 bases; unmatched junction bases: 6. CDR3 size: 15 residues. CDR3 in amino acids: CASRQGQGSTDTQYF. The CDR3 DNA reads as TGCGCCAGCAGACAGGGGCAGGGGAGCACAGATACGCAGTATTTT.

This clonotype has more than one count but fewer than ten. This chain connects TRBV6-1 to TRBJ2-1; the D gene is possibly TRBD2 (6 bases). Trimming removed 5 bases from V and 5 bases from J, with 16 bases in between. Germline CDR1 is MNHNS and CDR2 is SASEGT. CDR3 length equals 15 residues. CDR3: CASSRPGLSNNEQFF. DNA of the CDR3: TGTGCCAGCAGTAGGCCGGGACTTTCAAACAATGAGCAGTTCTTC.

This sequence joins TRBV2 and TRBJ2-2; 7 positions match TRBD1. CDR3 size: 14 residues. The trim removed 6 bases at V and 0 bases at J, leaving 1 base unmatched. The germline V gene has CDR1 SNHLY and CDR2 FYNNEI. CDR3 in amino acids: CASRGQANTGELFF. As DNA, the CDR3 is TGTGCCAGCAGAGGACAGGCGAACACCGGGGAGCTGTTTTTT.

The V call is TRBV20-1, the J call TRBJ1-2, with 10 bases that match TRBD1. The CDR3 is 13 amino acids. J was trimmed by 6 bases and V by 3 bases; bases with no gene match: 4. The germline V gene has CDR1 DFQATT and CDR2 SNEGSKA (reference sequence). In DNA, the CDR3 is TGCAGTGCTAGGGGACAGGGGAATAATGGCTACACCTTC. Its translation is CSARGQGNNGYTF.

This clonotype is a singleton in its sample. The chain joins TRBV11-2 to TRBJ2-3, with 9 bases fitting TRBD2. Per germline, CDR1 SGHAT and CDR2 FQNNGV. The junction had 11 bases not matched to a gene; V was cut back by 5 bases and J by 8 bases. This CDR3 region has 15 residues. CDR3 sequence (DNA): TGTGCCAGCAGCCAAGCGGGGGGTGGGGCGGCTACGCAGTATTTT. Protein: CASSQAGGGAATQYF.

This clonotype was recorded a few times. This chain joins TRBV9 and TRBJ2-1, with TRBD1 matching over 7 bases. V dropped 3 bases and J dropped 2; count of bases not matched to a gene: 5. This CDR3 contains 15 residues. Germline CDR1 and CDR2: SGDLS and YYNGEE. Written as DNA, the CDR3 is TGTGCCAGCAGCGCCTGGGGGACAGCCTACAATGAGCAGTTCTTC. Amino acid sequence: CASSAWGTAYNEQFF.

V gene TRBV6-2 or TRBV6-3 combines with J gene TRBJ1-6, with D possibly being TRBD1 (5 bases). V was trimmed by 4 bases and J by 7 bases, leaving 14 bases between them. The CDR3 is 15 amino acids. The germline gives CDR1 MNHEY, CDR2 SVGEGT. The CDR3 DNA sequence: TGTGCCAGCAGTTTTCCCGGGACGCTGAATTCACCCCTCCACTTT. Translated, it gives CASSFPGTLNSPLHF.

The chain's CDR3 is CASSLYARDTYGYTF. The CDR3 nucleotides are TGTGCCAGCAGCTTATACGCCCGGGACACCTATGGCTACACCTTC. This chain links TRBV7-9 with TRBJ1-2, with a weak D call TRBD1 (6 bases). The CDR3 is made up of 15 amino acids. V was shortened by 2 bases and J by 4 bases, with 14 bases between the two germline ends. Germline values: CDR1 SEHNR, CDR2 FQNEAQ (reference sequence).

This rearrangement joins TRBV9 to TRBJ2-1, with a tentative D call TRBD1 (5 bases). There are 13 residues in the CDR3. The V and J ends lost 0 bases and 11 bases respectively, with 12 bases between them. CDR1 is SGDLS, CDR2 YYNGEE, per germline. CDR3 nucleotides: TGTGCCAGCAGCGTAGAGCCAGGGCCTAAGCAGTTCTTC. Protein: CASSVEPGPKQFF.

This clonotype was detected a few times. The chain joins TRBV6-5 to TRBJ2-7, with D possibly being TRBD2 (7 bases). V was cut by 3 bases and J by 7 bases, with 16 bases left in between. The CDR3 is 14 amino acids. Per the germline V gene, CDR1 is MNHEY and CDR2 is SVGAGI. The CDR3 loop is CASSYPGGQREQYF. The CDR3 nucleotides read TGTGCCAGCAGTTATCCCGGGGGGCAGAGGGAGCAGTACTTC.

This clonotype was picked up many times. This chain links TRBV7-2 with TRBJ2-7; TRBD2 is a possible D gene (6 bases). The germline V gene encodes CDR1 SGHTA and CDR2 FQGNSA. The CDR3 is made up of 13 amino acids. The V and J ends lost 1 base and 6 bases respectively, with 10 bases between them. Here the CDR3 reads CASSLGRAVEQYF. The CDR3 DNA follows: TGTGCCAGCAGCTTAGGGAGGGCAGTCGAGCAGTACTTC.

This clonotype was seen only a few times. This chain's CDR3 is CASSMGQGQETQYF. The CDR3 region has the DNA TGCGCCAGCAGCATGGGACAGGGCCAAGAGACCCAGTACTTC. The chain has TRBV5-1 and TRBJ2-5, with TRBD1 matching over 9 bases. V lost 4 bases, J lost 1 base, and 2 bases stayed unmatched. The germline gives CDR1 SGHRS, CDR2 YFSETQ. CDR3 length equals 14 residues.

In this sample, this clonotype turned up many times. The genes are TRBV12-3 or TRBV12-4 and TRBJ1-6; D remains unclear. V was trimmed by 2 bases and J by 6 bases, leaving 2 bases between them. The CDR3 is made up of 12 amino acids. CDR3 nucleotide sequence: TGTGCCAGCAGTTTAAGTAATTCACCCCTCCACTTT. Its translation: CASSLSNSPLHF.

This clonotype was picked up one time. This may arise from a read error, as a much more abundant clone is one base away. The V gene is TRBV7-2, the J gene TRBJ2-3; D uncertain. CDR3 length: 16 amino acids. Germline V gives CDR1 SGHTA, CDR2 FQGNSA. The CDR3 is CASSLGPPLSTDTQDF. The CDR3 DNA reads TGTGCCAGCAGCTTGGGCCCTCCTCTGAGCACAGATACGCAGGATTTT.

There are a few counts of this clonotype. This chain uses TRBV4-2 with TRBJ2-2; 11 positions agree with TRBD1. The CDR3 sequence is 16 residues long. V dropped 1 base and J dropped 5; count of bases not matched to a gene: 3. CDR1 is LGHNA and CDR2 is YNFKEQ in the germline V gene. CDR3 DNA sequence: TGTGCCAGCAGCCAAGCCGGGACAGGGGGAACCGGGGAGCTGTTTTTT. This sequence encodes CASSQAGTGGTGELFF.